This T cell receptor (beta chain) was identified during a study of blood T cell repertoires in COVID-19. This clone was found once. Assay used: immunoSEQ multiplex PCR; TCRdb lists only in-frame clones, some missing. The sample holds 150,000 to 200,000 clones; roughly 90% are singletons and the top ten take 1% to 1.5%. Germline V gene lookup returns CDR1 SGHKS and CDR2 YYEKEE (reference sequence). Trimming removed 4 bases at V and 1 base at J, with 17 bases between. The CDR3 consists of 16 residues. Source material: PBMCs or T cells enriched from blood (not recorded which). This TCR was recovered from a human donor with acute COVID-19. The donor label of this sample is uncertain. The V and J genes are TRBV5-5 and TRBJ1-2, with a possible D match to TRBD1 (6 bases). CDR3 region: CASSPGLTGFNYGYTF. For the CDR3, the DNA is TGTGCCAGCAGCCCGGGCCTTACAGGGTTTAACTATGGCTACACCTTC.